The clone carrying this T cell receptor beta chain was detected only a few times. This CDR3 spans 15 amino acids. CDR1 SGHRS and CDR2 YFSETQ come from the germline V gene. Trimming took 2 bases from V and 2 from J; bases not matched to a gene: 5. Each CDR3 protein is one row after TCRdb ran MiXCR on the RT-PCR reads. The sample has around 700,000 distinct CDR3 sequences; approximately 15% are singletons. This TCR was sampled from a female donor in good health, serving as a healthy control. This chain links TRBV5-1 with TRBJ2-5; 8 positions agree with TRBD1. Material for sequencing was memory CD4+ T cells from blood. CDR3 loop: CASSLIGTGQETQYF. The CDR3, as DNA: TGCGCCAGCAGCTTAATCGGGACAGGTCAAGAGACCCAGTACTTC.